The 4 T cell receptor beta chains presented below share a single source sample, sequenced in a study of blood T cells in healthy people across ages. Primers used in a second PCR of about 7 to 12 cycles were a sample-barcoded 5' primer and a J-beta primer mix. From the 5' RACE reads, TCRdb called clonotypes with MiXCR, one entry per CDR3 protein. Of about 1 million distinct CDR3 sequences listed, less than 50% are singletons. The sample taken for sequencing was blood. The receptors here all came from an older woman in good health.

This chain's CDR3 is CASSFDRGYTF. Written as DNA, the CDR3 is TGTGCCAGCAGTTTTGATCGAGGCTACACCTTC. The chain joins TRBV28 to TRBJ1-2; no reliable D call. The germline V and J ends were trimmed by 3 bases and 8 bases, with 7 bases remaining between them. The germline CDR1 and CDR2 sequences are MDHEN and SYDVKM. The CDR3 sequence is 11 residues long.

The V call is TRBV18, the J call TRBJ2-3, with D possibly TRBD2 on 7 matching bases. The germline V and J ends were trimmed by 3 bases and 3 bases, with 22 bases remaining between them. From germline, CDR1 is KGHSH and CDR2 LQKENI. The CDR3 totals 18 residues. The CDR3 is CASSPSLQQGGGTDTQYF. CDR3 DNA: TGTGCCAGCTCACCTTCGCTTCAGCAAGGGGGAGGGACAGATACGCAGTATTTT.

This chain uses TRBV10-3 with TRBJ2-3; 7 bases agree with TRBD2. There are 12 residues in the CDR3. Germline V lookup: CDR1 ENHRY, CDR2 SYGVKD. V lost 10 bases to trimming and J lost 0 bases; unmatched junction nucleotides: 1. The CDR3 nucleotides are TGTGCCACCGGGAGGAGCACAGATACGCAGTATTTT. Translating gives CATGRSTDTQYF.

This clonotype was detected a few times. The gene calls are TRBV20-1 and TRBJ2-3; the D gene is possibly TRBD2 (5 bases). Trimming removed 4 bases at V and 2 bases at J, with 7 bases between. The germline gives CDR1 DFQATT, CDR2 SNEGSKA (reference sequence). This CDR3 is built from 12 residues. CDR3 DNA: TGCAGTGCTACACTAGACACAGATACGCAGTATTTT. Translating it yields CSATLDTDTQYF.